This paragraph covers one T cell receptor beta chain sequence. The antigen is unknown. Naivety among CD8 cells was defined by CD45RO negativity and positive CCR7 selection, thereby excluding terminally differentiated effector memory CD45RA+ cells. This specimen belongs to a study of shared clonotypes between healthy human individuals. Study outcomes and limitations: Non-shared clonotypes showed lower generation probabilities than clonotypes common to all four donors. In a few donors, about 5% of naive CD4 clonotypes appeared in common.

Original processing notes: For the immunoSEQ data, sequences were junction-only without quality scores, so filtering differed. Profiled with immunoSEQ multiplex PCR; TCRdb holds only in-frame clones, not every one. The V and J calls and clone size are taken from that table; D and trimming were inferred from the DNA. The sample lists hundreds of thousands of clones, nearly 95% seen once, with approximately 25% in the top ten. The CDR3 length is 13 residues. Germline V gives CDR1 ENHRY, CDR2 SYGVKD. Between the trimmed V and J ends, which lost 10 bases and 0 bases, there was a span of 12 bases. The sequence derives from a man aged 25 to 40 in good health. The genes are TRBV10-3 and TRBJ1-2; no clear D gene. The material sequenced was naive CD8+ T cells sorted from blood. CDR3 in DNA: TGTGCCACCCCAGGACCAGCTAACTATGGCTACACCTTC. This sequence encodes CATPGPANYGYTF.